This note documents a single T cell receptor (beta chain) sequence. Its antigen remains unidentified. For sex, age, current smoking status and body mass index, every depressed patient had a pairwise-matched non-depressed control. Controls never had mood disorders and self-rated depressive symptoms at 5 or less. Germline V CDR1 and CDR2: MNHNS, SASEGT. The CDR3 loop spans 14 amino acids. V dropped 10 bases and J dropped 0 bases, with 12 bases sitting between them. Assay: immunoSEQ multiplex PCR; the TCRdb copy retains only in-frame clones and omits some. The sample contains 20,000 to 25,000 clones, approximately 87% of which appear only once. The data originate from a study of untreated major depressive disorder. General study points: TRBV05-01 (Vbeta 5.1) usage was higher in CD4+ T cells of depressed patients than controls. The small study sample limits how generally findings apply.

The specimen was CD4+ T cells from PBMCs. This TCR derives from a woman in her thirties in good health. The chain couples TRBV6-1 to TRBJ1-4; D remains ambiguous. The CDR3 spells CATQSITTNEKLFF. The CDR3 region has the DNA TGTGCCACTCAATCGATTACAACTAATGAAAAACTGTTTTTT.